Listed here are 18 T cell receptor beta chains from one sample, sequenced in a study of cytomegalovirus exposure and HLA in healthy donors. With 60 Vbeta and 13 Jbeta primers, the PCR was carried out. Here immunoSEQ multiplex PCR was the method, and the copy in TCRdb shows in-frame clones only, minus some. Counted here are about 130,000 clones, around 70% occurring once; the ten biggest clones make up around 2.6%. Specimen: PBMCs. All receptors come from a human donor in good health.

This clone was seen a single time. V is TRBV11-2 and J is TRBJ1-2; TRBD1 matches 8 bases. Germline assignment: CDR1 SGHAT and CDR2 FQNNGV. CDR3 length: 18 residues. The junction had 17 bases not matched to a gene; V was cut back by 4 bases and J by 4 bases. The CDR3 spells CASSSRWGGRGPLYGYTF. The CDR3 DNA sequence: TGTGCCAGCAGCTCTAGATGGGGGGGCAGGGGGCCACTCTATGGCTACACCTTC.

The chain carries TRBV9 and TRBJ1-2, with a weak D call TRBD1 (5 bases). Trimming removed 0 bases from V and 6 bases from J, with 12 bases in between. This CDR3 comprises 14 residues. In germline, CDR1 is SGDLS, CDR2 YYNGEE. CDR3 protein: CASSVDQGWDGYTF. As DNA, the CDR3 is TGTGCCAGCAGCGTAGATCAGGGATGGGATGGCTACACCTTC.

As DNA, the CDR3 is TGTGCCAGCAGCCCACAGGGGCGGCAAGAGACCCAGTACTTC. Its translation is CASSPQGRQETQYF. This chain links TRBV7-3 with TRBJ2-5; TRBD1 matches at 7 bases. V lost 5 bases and J lost 2; bases outside the gene matches: 5. The CDR3 has 14 residues. The germline CDR1 and CDR2 sequences are SGHTA and FQGTGA.

The rearrangement joins TRBV30 to TRBJ2-7; TRBD2 matches at 7 bases. The trim removed 2 bases at V and 3 bases at J, leaving 4 bases unmatched. This CDR3 is built from 13 residues. Germline CDR1 GTSNPN, CDR2 SVGIG (reference sequence). CDR3 DNA: TGTGCCTGGAGTTGGGGGGGAAACTACGAGCAGTACTTC. It is translated as CAWSWGGNYEQYF.

This clone was observed a handful of times. The chain joins TRBV6-5 to TRBJ2-2; 9 positions agree with TRBD1. Germline V gives CDR1 MNHEY, CDR2 SVGAGI. This CDR3 contains 13 residues. After removal of 4 bases from V and 10 bases from J, the junction contained 4 bases not matched to a gene. The CDR3 is CASSSGQGEELFF. In nucleotides, the CDR3 is TGTGCCAGCAGTTCGGGACAGGGAGAGGAGCTGTTTTTT.

The CDR3 is CASSIGSASYNEQFF. CDR3 sequence (DNA): TGTGCCAGTAGTATAGGATCTGCGTCCTACAATGAGCAGTTCTTC. V and J are TRBV19 and TRBJ2-1; D gene uncertain. This CDR3 spans 15 amino acids. V was pared by 1 base and J by 1 base, with 8 bases between. CDR1 and CDR2 from the germline V gene are LNHDA and SQIVND (reference sequence).

The chain combines TRBV10-3 with TRBJ1-6, with D unresolved. The CDR3 loop spans 13 amino acids. The germline CDR1 and CDR2 sequences are ENHRY and SYGVKD. V gave up 6 bases and J gave up 4 bases, with 7 bases separating them. CDR3 in DNA: TGTGCCATCAGCATACAGTATAATTCACCCCTCCACTTT. As protein: CAISIQYNSPLHF.

The chain has TRBV7-2 and TRBJ2-7; D may be TRBD2 (5 bases). V shed 1 base and J shed 3 bases, with 13 bases lying between them. Germline V gene data show CDR1 as SGHTA and CDR2 as FQGNSA. The CDR3 covers 15 residues. CDR3 in DNA: TGTGCCAGCAGCTTAGGCTCTACCGGGAACTACGAGCAGTACTTC. Translated, it gives CASSLGSTGNYEQYF.

J is TRBJ2-2 and V is TRBV10-3; D is possibly TRBD2 (6 bases). V was pared by 2 bases and J by 2 bases, with 9 bases between. The CDR3 extends over 15 amino acids. Germline V gene data show CDR1 as ENHRY and CDR2 as SYGVKD. The CDR3: CAISEGGINTGELFF. For the CDR3, the DNA is TGTGCCATCAGTGAGGGAGGGATAAACACCGGGGAGCTGTTTTTT.

This clone was seen a few times. The chain uses TRBV9 and TRBJ2-3; the match to TRBD2 covers 8 bases. V lost 0 bases, J lost 5 bases, and 8 bases stayed unmatched. Germline lookup yields CDR1 SGDLS and CDR2 YYNGEE. This CDR3 contains 16 residues. The CDR3 DNA is TGTGCCAGCAGCGTAGCGGGGGGGCAATCACAAGATACGCAGTATTTT. Protein product: CASSVAGGQSQDTQYF. The full variable domain, with the rest looked up from reference TRBV9 and TRBJ2-3, is DSGVTQTPKHLITATGQRVTLRCSPRSGDLSVYWYQQSLDQGLQFLIQYYNGEERAKGNILERFSAQQFPDLHSELNLSSLELGDSALYFCASSVAGGQSQDTQYFGPGTRLTVL.

The V gene is TRBV6-5, the J gene TRBJ2-1; 7 nucleotides align to TRBD1. The CDR3 contains 15 residues. Germline V lookup: CDR1 MNHEY, CDR2 SVGAGI. With V trimmed by 5 bases and J by 2 bases, 6 bases remained unmatched. CDR3 DNA sequence: TGTGCCAGCAGTCCCGGGACAGCAGCCTACAATGAGCAGTTCTTC. Translating it yields CASSPGTAAYNEQFF.

This CDR3 reads CASSVGQFNQPQHF. DNA for the CDR3: TGTGCCAGCAGCGTAGGACAGTTCAATCAGCCCCAGCATTTT. The chain is built from TRBV9 and TRBJ1-5; a weak D match, TRBD1 (5 bases). The germline gives CDR1 SGDLS, CDR2 YYNGEE. The CDR3 has 14 residues. Trimming cost V 0 bases and J 3 bases, with 7 bases left between them.

The chain recombines TRBV7-2 with TRBJ2-7; maybe TRBD2 (5 bases). The CDR3 loop spans 15 amino acids. The germline V and J ends were trimmed by 1 base and 3 bases, with 13 bases remaining between them. Germline CDR1 SGHTA, CDR2 FQGNSA. The CDR3 loop reads CASSLEGGGFYEQYF. The CDR3 DNA reads TGTGCCAGCAGCTTAGAGGGCGGCGGGTTCTACGAGCAGTACTTC.

This clone came up a few times. The rearrangement links TRBV14 to TRBJ1-2; TRBD1 aligns across 8 bases. Per germline, CDR1 SGHDN and CDR2 FVKESK. The CDR3 consists of 12 residues. The ends lost 7 bases at V and 8 bases at J; junction bases unmatched: 6. CDR3 sequence reads: CASTAGGSGYTF. The CDR3 DNA reads TGTGCCAGCACGGCAGGGGGCAGCGGCTACACCTTC.

The chain employs TRBV5-4 and TRBJ1-2, with D unclear. In germline, CDR1 is SGHNT, CDR2 YYREEE (reference sequence). Deletions cut 4 bases from V and 8 bases from J, with 15 bases between. The CDR3 runs to 13 residues. The CDR3 DNA sequence: TGTGCCAGCAGCCATACTACTATAGGCGGCTACACCTTC. It translates to CASSHTTIGGYTF. The complete variable domain, with remaining parts taken from reference TRBV5-4 and TRBJ1-2, reads ETGVTQSPTHLIKTRGQQVTLRCSSQSGHNTVSWYQQALGQGPQFIFQYYREEENGRGNFPPRFSGLQFPNYSSELNVNALELDDSALYLCASSHTTIGGYTFGSGTRLTVV.

This chain uses TRBV7-9 with TRBJ2-4; 8 bases are a match to TRBD1. The length of the CDR3 is 18 residues. CDR1 is SEHNR and CDR2 is FQNEAQ in the germline V gene (reference sequence). V was clipped by 5 bases and J by 1 base; unmatched bases: 13. The CDR3 loop is CASSPTGGPGGAKNIQYF. The CDR3, as DNA: TGTGCCAGCAGCCCAACAGGGGGACCTGGGGGGGCCAAAAACATTCAGTACTTC.

V is TRBV5-6 and J is TRBJ2-5; no clear D. Germline CDR1 is SGHDT and CDR2 is YYEEEE. The CDR3 has 16 residues. The V end was cut by 0 bases, the J end by 11 bases, with 23 bases between. CDR3 amino acids: CASSLGASLFSFGQYF. CDR3 sequence (DNA): TGTGCCAGCAGCTTGGGAGCTAGTTTGTTTAGTTTCGGGCAGTACTTC.

This clone has only a few counts. The J gene is TRBJ2-7, the V gene TRBV5-1, with a possible D match to TRBD1 (7 bases). CDR1 is SGHRS and CDR2 is YFSETQ in the germline V gene. The CDR3 covers 16 residues. Deletions cut 3 bases from V and 4 bases from J, with 20 bases between. The CDR3 loop is CASSSAGQLVVYEQYF. CDR3 nucleotides: TGCGCCAGCAGCTCCGCGGGACAGCTAGTGGTATACGAGCAGTACTTC. The variable domain in full, completed from reference TRBV5-1 and TRBJ2-7, reads KAGVTQTPRYLIKTRGQQVTLSCSPISGHRSVSWYQQTPGQGLQFLFEYFSETQRNKGNFPGRFSGRQFSNSRSEMNVSTLELGDSALYLCASSSAGQLVVYEQYFGPGTRLTVT.